This T cell receptor (beta chain) was retrieved from a study of identical twins. Points from the study as a whole: Clonotypes of the beta chain that were abundant in cord blood carried fewer insertions (memory repertoires showed none). Twin pairs had excess sharing that was weaker in beta out-of-frame sequences. Low generation probability was overrepresented in out-of-frame alpha sequences shared by twins.

On this clonotype itself: The target antigen is unknown.

This CDR3 comprises 16 residues. The junction had 9 bases not matched to a gene; V was cut back by 0 bases and J by 9 bases. Germline V gene data show CDR1 as LGHNA and CDR2 as YSLEER. Template switching added a universal primer site; cDNA carried unique molecular identifiers. MiXCR, applied by TCRdb to the 5' RACE reads, yields one record per CDR3 protein. The table includes 250,000 or so distinct CDR3 sequences, about 8.9% detected once. The data also belong to a second study, concerning yellow fever vaccine responses in identical twins.

The source of this sequence is a woman under 30 in good health. The rearrangement uses TRBV4-3 and TRBJ2-1; 9 bases align to TRBD2. The sample comprised CD8+ T cells sorted from blood. The chain's CDR3 is CASSQDWAGGPSEQFF. In nucleotides, the CDR3 is TGCGCCAGCAGCCAAGATTGGGCGGGAGGGCCGAGTGAGCAGTTCTTC.